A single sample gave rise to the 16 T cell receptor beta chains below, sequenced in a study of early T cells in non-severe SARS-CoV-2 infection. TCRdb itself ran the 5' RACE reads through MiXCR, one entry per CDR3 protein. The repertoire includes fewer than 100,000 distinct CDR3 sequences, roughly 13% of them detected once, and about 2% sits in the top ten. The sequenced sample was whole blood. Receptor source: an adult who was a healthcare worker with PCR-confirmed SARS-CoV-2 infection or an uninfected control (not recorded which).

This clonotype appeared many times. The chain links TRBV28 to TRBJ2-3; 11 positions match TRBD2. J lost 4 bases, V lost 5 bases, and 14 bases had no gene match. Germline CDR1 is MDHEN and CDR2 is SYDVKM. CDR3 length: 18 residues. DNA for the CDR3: TGTGCCAGCAGTCCCCTCCAGCGACTAGCGGGGCAGGCAGATACGCAGTATTTT. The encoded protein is CASSPLQRLAGQADTQYF.

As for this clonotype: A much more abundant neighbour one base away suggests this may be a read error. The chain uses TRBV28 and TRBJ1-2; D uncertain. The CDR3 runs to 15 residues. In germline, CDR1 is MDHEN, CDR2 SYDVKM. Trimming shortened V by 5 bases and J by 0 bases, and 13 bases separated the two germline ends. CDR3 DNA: TGTGCCAGCAGTCCCCAACAGAGTACTAACTATGGCTACACCTTC. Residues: CASSPQQSTNYGYTF.

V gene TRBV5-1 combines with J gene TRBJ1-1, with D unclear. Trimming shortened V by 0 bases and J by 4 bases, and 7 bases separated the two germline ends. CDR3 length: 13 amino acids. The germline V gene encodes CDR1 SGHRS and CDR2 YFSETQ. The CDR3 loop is CASSLASGTEAFF. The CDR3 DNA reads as TGCGCCAGCAGCTTGGCCTCTGGCACTGAAGCTTTCTTT.

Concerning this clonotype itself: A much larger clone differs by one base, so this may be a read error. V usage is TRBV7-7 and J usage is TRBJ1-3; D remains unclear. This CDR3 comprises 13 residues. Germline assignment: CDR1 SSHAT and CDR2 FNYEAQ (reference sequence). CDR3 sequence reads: CASPTKAENTISF. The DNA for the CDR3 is TGTGCCAGCCCAACCAAAGCTGAAAACACCATATCTTTT.

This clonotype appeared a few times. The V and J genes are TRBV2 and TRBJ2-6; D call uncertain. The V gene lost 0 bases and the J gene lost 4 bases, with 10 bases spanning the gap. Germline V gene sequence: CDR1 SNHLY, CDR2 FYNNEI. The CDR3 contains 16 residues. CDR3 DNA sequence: TGTGCCAGCAGTGAAGCGCTTCTGAGCGGGGCCAACGTCCTGACTTTC. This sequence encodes CASSEALLSGANVLTF. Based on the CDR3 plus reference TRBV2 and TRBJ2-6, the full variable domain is EPEVTQTPSHQVTQMGQEVILRCVPISNHLYFYWYRQILGQKVEFLVSFYNNEISEKSEIFDDQFSVERPDGSNFTLKIRSTKLEDSAMYFCASSEALLSGANVLTFGAGSRLTVL.

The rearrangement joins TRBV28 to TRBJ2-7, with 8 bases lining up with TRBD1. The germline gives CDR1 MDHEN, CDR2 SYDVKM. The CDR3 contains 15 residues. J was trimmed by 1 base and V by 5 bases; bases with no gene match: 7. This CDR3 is CASSRRGTGSYEQYF. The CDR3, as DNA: TGTGCCAGCAGTCGCCGTGGGACAGGATCCTACGAGCAGTACTTC. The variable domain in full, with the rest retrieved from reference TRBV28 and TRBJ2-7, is DVKVTQSSRYLVKRTGEKVFLECVQDMDHENMFWYRQDPGLGLRLIYFSYDVKMKEKGDIPEGYSVSREKKERFSLILESASTNQTSMYLCASSRRGTGSYEQYFGPGTRLTVT.

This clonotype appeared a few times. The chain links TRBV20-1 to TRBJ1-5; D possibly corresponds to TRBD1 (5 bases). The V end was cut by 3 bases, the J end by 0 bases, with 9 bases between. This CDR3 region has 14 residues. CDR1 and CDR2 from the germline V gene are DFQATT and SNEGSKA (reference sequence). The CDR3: CSASEGPSNQPQHF. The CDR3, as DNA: TGCAGTGCTAGTGAGGGGCCTAGCAATCAGCCCCAGCATTTT.

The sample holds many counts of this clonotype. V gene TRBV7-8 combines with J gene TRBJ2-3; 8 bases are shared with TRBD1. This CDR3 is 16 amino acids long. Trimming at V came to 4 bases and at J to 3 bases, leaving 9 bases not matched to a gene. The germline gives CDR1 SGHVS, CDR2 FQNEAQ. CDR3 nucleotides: TGTGCCAGCAGCTCGACAGGGGCTGGGGGAACAGATACGCAGTATTTT. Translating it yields CASSSTGAGGTDTQYF. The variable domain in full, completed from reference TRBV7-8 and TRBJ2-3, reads GAGVSQSPRYKVAKRGQDVALRCDPISGHVSLFWYQQALGQGPEFLTYFQNEAQLDKSGLPSDRFFAERPEGSVSTLKIQRTQQEDSAVYLCASSSTGAGGTDTQYFGPGTRLTVL.

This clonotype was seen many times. The CDR3 nucleotides are TGTGCCAGCAGCTCTGACACGGCCTACTCTGGAAACACCATATATTTT. Translating it yields CASSSDTAYSGNTIYF. The rearrangement links TRBV7-6 to TRBJ1-3, with D uncertain. The CDR3 loop spans 16 amino acids. Trimming took 4 bases from V and 0 from J, leaving 13 bases between them. Germline V gene lookup returns CDR1 SGHVS and CDR2 FNYEAQ.

The chain's CDR3 is CASSPGPETQYF. The CDR3 DNA sequence: TGTGCCAGCAGCCCAGGACCGGAGACCCAGTACTTC. The rearrangement uses TRBV7-2 and TRBJ2-5; D is unclear. V was pared by 5 bases and J by 5 bases, with 9 bases between. This CDR3 has 12 amino acids. The V gene's germline CDR1 is SGHTA and CDR2 FQGNSA.

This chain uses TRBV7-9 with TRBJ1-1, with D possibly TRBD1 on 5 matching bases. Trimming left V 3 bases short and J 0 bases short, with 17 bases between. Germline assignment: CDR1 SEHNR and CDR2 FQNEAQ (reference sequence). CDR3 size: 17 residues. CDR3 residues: CASSFPTGAPMNTEAFF. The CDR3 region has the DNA TGTGCCAGCAGCTTTCCCACTGGGGCTCCTATGAACACTGAAGCTTTCTTT.

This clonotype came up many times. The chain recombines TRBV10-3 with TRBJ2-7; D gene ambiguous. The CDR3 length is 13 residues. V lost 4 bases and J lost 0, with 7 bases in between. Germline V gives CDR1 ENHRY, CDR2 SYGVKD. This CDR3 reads CAISVQDSYEQYF. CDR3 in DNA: TGTGCCATCAGTGTTCAGGACTCCTACGAGCAGTACTTC.

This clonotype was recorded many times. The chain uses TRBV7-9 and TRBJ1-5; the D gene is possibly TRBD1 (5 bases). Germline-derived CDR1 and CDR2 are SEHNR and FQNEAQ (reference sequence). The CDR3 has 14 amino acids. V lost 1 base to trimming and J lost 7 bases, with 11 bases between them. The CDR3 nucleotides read TGTGCCAGCAGCTTAGTAGGGGTATACCAGCCCCAGCATTTT. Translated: CASSLVGVYQPQHF.

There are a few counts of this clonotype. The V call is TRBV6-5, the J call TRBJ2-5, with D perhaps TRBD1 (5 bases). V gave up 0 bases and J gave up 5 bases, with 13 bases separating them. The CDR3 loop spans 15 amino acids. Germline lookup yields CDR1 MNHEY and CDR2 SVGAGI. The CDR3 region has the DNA TGTGCCAGCAGTTACTCGAATAGGGGCTACGAGACCCAGTACTTC. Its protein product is CASSYSNRGYETQYF.

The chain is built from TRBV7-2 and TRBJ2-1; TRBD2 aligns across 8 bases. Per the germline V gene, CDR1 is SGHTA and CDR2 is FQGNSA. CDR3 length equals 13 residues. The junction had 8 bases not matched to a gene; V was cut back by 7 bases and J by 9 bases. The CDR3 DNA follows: TGTGCCAGCACCTTGGTCGGGGGGGTTGAGCAGTTCTTC. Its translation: CASTLVGGVEQFF.

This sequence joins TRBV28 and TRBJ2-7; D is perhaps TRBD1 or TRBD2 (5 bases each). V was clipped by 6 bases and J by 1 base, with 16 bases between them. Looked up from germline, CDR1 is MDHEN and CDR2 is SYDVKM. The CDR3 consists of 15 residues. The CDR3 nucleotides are TGTGCCAGCAGCCCTACCAGGGACGTTTCCTACGAGCAGTACTTC. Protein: CASSPTRDVSYEQYF.